This T cell receptor (beta chain) was retrieved from a study of long-term antiretroviral therapy in people with HIV. Germline loops: CDR1 SGHRS, CDR2 YFSETQ. V shed 4 bases, J shed 7 bases, and the junction held 9 bases outside the gene matches. The length of the CDR3 is 14 residues. Concerning this clone: The antigen is undetermined.

The assay used was immunoSEQ (version v3.0), run at survey level. TCRdb's table, derived via immunoSEQ multiplex PCR, lists solely in-frame clones and lacks some. The table shows 25,000 to 30,000 clones, with 70% to 90% occurring only once. Study findings and constraints: Upon ART, diversity increased but remained lower than transplant donor controls. Clonal populations expanded prior to ART predominated within the repertoire at all time points.

Every donor had one or more pre-ART and two or more post-ART PBMC samples. The clonotype originates from a man in his forties with HIV. Sample: unsorted PBMCs, taken 3 years after starting antiretroviral therapy. This rearrangement joins TRBV5-1 to TRBJ1-1, with 8 nucleotides matching TRBD1. The CDR3 is CASSPRTGRNEAFF. CDR3 coding DNA: TGCGCCAGCAGCCCTAGGACAGGGAGGAATGAAGCTTTCTTT.